This T cell receptor beta chain emerged from a study of blood T cell repertoires in COVID-19. Authors' processing steps: Scientists estimated how many nucleated cells there were by amplifying reference gene primers. TCRdb's table, derived via immunoSEQ multiplex PCR, lists solely in-frame clones and lacks some. V, J and clone size derive from that table, while D and trimming were established from the DNA sequence. The data contain about 310,000 clones, around 87% of them singletons. V trimming: 5 bases; J trimming: 4 bases; junction bases outside the gene matches: 6. Germline CDR1 reads SEHNR; CDR2 reads FQNEAQ (reference sequence). The CDR3 runs to 15 residues.

This TCR was recovered from a man in his fifties or sixties with active or convalescent COVID-19. The V gene is TRBV7-9, the J gene TRBJ1-5; 9 nucleotides match TRBD1. The specimen sequenced was peripheral blood. The CDR3 DNA sequence: TGTGCCAGCAGCGGAGGGACAGGGTCTAATCAGCCCCAGCATTTT. It is translated as CASSGGTGSNQPQHF.